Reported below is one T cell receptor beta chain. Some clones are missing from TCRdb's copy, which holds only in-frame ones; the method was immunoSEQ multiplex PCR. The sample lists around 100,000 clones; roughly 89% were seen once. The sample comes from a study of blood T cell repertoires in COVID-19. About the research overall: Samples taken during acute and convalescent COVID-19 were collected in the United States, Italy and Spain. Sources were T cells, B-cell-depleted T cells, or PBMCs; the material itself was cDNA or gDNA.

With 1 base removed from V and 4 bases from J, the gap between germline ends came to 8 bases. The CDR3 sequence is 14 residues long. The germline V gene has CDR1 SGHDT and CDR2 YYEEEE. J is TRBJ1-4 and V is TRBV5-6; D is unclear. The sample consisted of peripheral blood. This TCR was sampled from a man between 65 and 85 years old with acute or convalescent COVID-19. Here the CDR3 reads CASSLRTVNEKLFF. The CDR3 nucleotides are TGTGCCAGCAGCTTGCGAACGGTTAATGAAAAACTGTTTTTT.